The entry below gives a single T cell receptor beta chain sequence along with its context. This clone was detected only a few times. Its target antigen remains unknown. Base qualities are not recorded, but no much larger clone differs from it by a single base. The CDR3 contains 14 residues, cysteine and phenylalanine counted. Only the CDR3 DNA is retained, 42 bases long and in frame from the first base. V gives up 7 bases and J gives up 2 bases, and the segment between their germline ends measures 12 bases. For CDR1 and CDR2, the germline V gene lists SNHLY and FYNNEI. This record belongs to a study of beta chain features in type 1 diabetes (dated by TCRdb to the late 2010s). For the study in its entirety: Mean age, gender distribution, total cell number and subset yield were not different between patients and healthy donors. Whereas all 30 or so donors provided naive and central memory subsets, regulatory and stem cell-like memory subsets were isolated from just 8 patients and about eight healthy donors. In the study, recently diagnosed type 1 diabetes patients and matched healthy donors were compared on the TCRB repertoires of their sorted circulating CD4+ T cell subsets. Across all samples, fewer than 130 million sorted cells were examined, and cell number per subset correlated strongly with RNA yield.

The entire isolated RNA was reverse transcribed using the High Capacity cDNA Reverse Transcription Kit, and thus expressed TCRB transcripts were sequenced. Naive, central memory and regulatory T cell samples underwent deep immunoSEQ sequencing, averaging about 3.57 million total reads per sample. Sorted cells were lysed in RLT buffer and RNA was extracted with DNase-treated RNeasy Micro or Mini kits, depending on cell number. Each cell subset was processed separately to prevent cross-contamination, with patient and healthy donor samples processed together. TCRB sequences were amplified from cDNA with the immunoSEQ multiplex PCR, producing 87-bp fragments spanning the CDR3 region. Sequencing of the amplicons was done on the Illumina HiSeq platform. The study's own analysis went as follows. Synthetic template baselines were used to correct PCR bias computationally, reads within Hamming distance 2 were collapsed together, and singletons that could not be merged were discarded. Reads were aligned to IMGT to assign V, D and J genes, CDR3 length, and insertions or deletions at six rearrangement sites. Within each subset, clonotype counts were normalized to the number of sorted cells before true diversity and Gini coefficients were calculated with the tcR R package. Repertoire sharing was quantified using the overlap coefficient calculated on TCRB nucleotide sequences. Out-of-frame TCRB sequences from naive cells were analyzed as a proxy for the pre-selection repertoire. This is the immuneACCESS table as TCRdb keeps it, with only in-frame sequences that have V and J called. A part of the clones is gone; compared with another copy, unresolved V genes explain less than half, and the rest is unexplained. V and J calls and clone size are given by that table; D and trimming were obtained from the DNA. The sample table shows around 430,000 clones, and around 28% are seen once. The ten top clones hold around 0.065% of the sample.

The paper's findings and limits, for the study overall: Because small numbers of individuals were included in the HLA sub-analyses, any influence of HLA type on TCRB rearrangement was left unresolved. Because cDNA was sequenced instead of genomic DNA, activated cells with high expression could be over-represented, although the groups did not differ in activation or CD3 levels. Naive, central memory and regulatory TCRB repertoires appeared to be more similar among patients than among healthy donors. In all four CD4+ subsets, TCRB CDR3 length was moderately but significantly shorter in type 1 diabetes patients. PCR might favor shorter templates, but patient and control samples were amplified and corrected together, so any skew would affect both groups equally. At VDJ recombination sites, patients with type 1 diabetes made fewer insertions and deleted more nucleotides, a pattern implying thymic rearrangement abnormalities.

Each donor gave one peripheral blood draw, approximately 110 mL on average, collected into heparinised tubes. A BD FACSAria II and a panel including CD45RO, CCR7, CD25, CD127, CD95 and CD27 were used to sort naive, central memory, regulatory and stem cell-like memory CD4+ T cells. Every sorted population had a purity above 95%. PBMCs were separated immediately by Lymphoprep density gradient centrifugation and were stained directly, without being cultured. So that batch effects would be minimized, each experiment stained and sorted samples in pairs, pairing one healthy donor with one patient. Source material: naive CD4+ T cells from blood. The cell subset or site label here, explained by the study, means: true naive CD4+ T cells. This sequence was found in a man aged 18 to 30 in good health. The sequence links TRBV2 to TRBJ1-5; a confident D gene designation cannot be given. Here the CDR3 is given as CASNTDGGNQPQHF. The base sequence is TGTGCCAGCAATACGGACGGGGGCAATCAGCCCCAGCATTTT. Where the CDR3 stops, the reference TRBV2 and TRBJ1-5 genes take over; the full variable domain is EPEVTQTPSHQVTQMGQEVILRCVPISNHLYFYWYRQILGQKVEFLVSFYNNEISEKSEIFDDQFSVERPDGSNFTLKIRSTKLEDSAMYFCASNTDGGNQPQHFGDGTRLSIL.